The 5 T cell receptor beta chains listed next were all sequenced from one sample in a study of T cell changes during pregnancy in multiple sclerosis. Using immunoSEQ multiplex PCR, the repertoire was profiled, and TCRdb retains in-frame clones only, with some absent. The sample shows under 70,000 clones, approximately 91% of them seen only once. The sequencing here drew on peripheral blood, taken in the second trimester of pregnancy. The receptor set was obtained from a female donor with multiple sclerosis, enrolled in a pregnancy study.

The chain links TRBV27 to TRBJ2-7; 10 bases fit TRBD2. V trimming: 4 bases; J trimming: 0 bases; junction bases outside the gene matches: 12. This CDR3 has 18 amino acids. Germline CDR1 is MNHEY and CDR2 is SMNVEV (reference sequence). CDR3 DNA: TGTGCCAGCAGTTCCTTCCGACCTAGCGGGGGATACTCCTACGAGCAGTACTTC. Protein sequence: CASSSFRPSGGYSYEQYF.

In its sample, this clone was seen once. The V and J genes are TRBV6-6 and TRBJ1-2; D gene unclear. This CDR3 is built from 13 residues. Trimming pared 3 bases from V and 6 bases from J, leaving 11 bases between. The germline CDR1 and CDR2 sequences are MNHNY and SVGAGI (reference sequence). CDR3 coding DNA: TGTGCCAGCAGTTATTCCTCCGGAGATGGCTACACCTTC. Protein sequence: CASSYSSGDGYTF.

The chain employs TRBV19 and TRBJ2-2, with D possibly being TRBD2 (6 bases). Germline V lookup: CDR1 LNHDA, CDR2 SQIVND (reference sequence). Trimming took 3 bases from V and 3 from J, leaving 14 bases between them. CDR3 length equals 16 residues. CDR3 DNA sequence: TGTGCCAGTAGTATGCTTGGAGGGAGCGACACCGGGGAGCTGTTTTTT. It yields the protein CASSMLGGSDTGELFF.

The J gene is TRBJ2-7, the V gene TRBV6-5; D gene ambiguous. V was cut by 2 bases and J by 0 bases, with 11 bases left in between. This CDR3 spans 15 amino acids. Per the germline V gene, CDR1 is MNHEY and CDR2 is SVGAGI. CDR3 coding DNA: TGTGCCAGCAGTTACAACCCCTCGAGCTCCTACGAGCAGTACTTC. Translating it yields CASSYNPSSSYEQYF.

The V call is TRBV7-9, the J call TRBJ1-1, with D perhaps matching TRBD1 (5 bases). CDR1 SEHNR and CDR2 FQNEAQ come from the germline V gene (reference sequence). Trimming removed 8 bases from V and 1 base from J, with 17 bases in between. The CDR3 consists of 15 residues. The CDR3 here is CASELSGARNTEAFF. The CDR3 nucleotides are TGTGCCAGCGAGCTTAGTGGGGCGCGGAACACTGAAGCTTTCTTT.